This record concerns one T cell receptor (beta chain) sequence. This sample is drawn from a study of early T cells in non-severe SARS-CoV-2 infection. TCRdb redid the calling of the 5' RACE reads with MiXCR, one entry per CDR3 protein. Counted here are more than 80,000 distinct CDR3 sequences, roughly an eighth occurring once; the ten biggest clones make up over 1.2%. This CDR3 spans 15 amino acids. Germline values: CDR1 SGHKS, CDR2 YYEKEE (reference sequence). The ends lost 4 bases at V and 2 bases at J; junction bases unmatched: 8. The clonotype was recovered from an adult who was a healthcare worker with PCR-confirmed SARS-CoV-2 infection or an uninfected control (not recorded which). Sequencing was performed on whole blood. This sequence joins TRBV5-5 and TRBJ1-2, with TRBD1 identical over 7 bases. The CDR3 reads CASSLQGNTNYGYTF. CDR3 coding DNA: TGTGCCAGCAGCCTACAGGGGAATACCAACTATGGCTACACCTTC.